This T cell receptor beta chain was found in a study of early T cells in non-severe SARS-CoV-2 infection. On the study more broadly: Sequencing used unsorted whole-blood bulk RNA, so chains lack pairing.

Between the trimmed V and J ends, which lost 7 bases and 6 bases, there was a span of 15 bases. The germline gives CDR1 MNHEY, CDR2 SVGAGI. The CDR3 covers 13 residues. Individual cDNA molecules were tagged with unique molecular identifiers, the study reported. A single record per CDR3 protein comes from TCRdb applying MiXCR to the 5' RACE reads. This sample yields 70,000 to 95,000 distinct CDR3 sequences, of which approximately 14% are seen a single time; about 0.58% belongs to the top ten. Study-level findings and limits: Matching with VDJdb favored anti-spike CD8 responses (missing private and CD4 specificities).

This clonotype was seen a few times. Its antigen remains unidentified. Material: whole blood. The clonotype was recovered from an adult who was a healthcare worker with PCR-confirmed SARS-CoV-2 infection or an uninfected control (not recorded which). The rearrangement uses TRBV6-5 and TRBJ1-1; tentative D call: TRBD1 (6 bases). This CDR3 reads CASTDRPGAEAFF. The CDR3 region has the DNA TGTGCCAGCACCGACAGGCCGGGCGCTGAAGCTTTCTTT.